Sequencing of this T cell receptor beta chain was carried out in a study of PD-L1 blockade in urothelial cancer. Findings and limits, study-wide: Below-median pretreatment blood TCR clonality predicted better survival.

Time point reported: pretreatment peripheral blood. Turning to this clone: Its antigen remains unidentified.

Germline CDR1 reads SGHRS; CDR2 reads YFSETQ. The CDR3 consists of 15 residues. V shed 4 bases and J shed 4 bases, with 15 bases lying between them. Generated by immunoSEQ multiplex PCR, the TCRdb table keeps only in-frame clones and is missing some. The data show approximately 72,000 clones, with 86% seen just once and approximately 15% held by the top ten. Sequencing used PBMCs, obtained around atezolizumab (anti-PD-L1) treatment. The chain carries TRBV5-1 and TRBJ2-1; TRBD1 might be the D (5 bases). The receptor's source is a man aged 60-69 years with urothelial cancer. The DNA for the CDR3 is TGCGCCAGCAGCCAGGACACAATGGCTTACAATGAGCAGTTCTTC. This encodes CASSQDTMAYNEQFF.